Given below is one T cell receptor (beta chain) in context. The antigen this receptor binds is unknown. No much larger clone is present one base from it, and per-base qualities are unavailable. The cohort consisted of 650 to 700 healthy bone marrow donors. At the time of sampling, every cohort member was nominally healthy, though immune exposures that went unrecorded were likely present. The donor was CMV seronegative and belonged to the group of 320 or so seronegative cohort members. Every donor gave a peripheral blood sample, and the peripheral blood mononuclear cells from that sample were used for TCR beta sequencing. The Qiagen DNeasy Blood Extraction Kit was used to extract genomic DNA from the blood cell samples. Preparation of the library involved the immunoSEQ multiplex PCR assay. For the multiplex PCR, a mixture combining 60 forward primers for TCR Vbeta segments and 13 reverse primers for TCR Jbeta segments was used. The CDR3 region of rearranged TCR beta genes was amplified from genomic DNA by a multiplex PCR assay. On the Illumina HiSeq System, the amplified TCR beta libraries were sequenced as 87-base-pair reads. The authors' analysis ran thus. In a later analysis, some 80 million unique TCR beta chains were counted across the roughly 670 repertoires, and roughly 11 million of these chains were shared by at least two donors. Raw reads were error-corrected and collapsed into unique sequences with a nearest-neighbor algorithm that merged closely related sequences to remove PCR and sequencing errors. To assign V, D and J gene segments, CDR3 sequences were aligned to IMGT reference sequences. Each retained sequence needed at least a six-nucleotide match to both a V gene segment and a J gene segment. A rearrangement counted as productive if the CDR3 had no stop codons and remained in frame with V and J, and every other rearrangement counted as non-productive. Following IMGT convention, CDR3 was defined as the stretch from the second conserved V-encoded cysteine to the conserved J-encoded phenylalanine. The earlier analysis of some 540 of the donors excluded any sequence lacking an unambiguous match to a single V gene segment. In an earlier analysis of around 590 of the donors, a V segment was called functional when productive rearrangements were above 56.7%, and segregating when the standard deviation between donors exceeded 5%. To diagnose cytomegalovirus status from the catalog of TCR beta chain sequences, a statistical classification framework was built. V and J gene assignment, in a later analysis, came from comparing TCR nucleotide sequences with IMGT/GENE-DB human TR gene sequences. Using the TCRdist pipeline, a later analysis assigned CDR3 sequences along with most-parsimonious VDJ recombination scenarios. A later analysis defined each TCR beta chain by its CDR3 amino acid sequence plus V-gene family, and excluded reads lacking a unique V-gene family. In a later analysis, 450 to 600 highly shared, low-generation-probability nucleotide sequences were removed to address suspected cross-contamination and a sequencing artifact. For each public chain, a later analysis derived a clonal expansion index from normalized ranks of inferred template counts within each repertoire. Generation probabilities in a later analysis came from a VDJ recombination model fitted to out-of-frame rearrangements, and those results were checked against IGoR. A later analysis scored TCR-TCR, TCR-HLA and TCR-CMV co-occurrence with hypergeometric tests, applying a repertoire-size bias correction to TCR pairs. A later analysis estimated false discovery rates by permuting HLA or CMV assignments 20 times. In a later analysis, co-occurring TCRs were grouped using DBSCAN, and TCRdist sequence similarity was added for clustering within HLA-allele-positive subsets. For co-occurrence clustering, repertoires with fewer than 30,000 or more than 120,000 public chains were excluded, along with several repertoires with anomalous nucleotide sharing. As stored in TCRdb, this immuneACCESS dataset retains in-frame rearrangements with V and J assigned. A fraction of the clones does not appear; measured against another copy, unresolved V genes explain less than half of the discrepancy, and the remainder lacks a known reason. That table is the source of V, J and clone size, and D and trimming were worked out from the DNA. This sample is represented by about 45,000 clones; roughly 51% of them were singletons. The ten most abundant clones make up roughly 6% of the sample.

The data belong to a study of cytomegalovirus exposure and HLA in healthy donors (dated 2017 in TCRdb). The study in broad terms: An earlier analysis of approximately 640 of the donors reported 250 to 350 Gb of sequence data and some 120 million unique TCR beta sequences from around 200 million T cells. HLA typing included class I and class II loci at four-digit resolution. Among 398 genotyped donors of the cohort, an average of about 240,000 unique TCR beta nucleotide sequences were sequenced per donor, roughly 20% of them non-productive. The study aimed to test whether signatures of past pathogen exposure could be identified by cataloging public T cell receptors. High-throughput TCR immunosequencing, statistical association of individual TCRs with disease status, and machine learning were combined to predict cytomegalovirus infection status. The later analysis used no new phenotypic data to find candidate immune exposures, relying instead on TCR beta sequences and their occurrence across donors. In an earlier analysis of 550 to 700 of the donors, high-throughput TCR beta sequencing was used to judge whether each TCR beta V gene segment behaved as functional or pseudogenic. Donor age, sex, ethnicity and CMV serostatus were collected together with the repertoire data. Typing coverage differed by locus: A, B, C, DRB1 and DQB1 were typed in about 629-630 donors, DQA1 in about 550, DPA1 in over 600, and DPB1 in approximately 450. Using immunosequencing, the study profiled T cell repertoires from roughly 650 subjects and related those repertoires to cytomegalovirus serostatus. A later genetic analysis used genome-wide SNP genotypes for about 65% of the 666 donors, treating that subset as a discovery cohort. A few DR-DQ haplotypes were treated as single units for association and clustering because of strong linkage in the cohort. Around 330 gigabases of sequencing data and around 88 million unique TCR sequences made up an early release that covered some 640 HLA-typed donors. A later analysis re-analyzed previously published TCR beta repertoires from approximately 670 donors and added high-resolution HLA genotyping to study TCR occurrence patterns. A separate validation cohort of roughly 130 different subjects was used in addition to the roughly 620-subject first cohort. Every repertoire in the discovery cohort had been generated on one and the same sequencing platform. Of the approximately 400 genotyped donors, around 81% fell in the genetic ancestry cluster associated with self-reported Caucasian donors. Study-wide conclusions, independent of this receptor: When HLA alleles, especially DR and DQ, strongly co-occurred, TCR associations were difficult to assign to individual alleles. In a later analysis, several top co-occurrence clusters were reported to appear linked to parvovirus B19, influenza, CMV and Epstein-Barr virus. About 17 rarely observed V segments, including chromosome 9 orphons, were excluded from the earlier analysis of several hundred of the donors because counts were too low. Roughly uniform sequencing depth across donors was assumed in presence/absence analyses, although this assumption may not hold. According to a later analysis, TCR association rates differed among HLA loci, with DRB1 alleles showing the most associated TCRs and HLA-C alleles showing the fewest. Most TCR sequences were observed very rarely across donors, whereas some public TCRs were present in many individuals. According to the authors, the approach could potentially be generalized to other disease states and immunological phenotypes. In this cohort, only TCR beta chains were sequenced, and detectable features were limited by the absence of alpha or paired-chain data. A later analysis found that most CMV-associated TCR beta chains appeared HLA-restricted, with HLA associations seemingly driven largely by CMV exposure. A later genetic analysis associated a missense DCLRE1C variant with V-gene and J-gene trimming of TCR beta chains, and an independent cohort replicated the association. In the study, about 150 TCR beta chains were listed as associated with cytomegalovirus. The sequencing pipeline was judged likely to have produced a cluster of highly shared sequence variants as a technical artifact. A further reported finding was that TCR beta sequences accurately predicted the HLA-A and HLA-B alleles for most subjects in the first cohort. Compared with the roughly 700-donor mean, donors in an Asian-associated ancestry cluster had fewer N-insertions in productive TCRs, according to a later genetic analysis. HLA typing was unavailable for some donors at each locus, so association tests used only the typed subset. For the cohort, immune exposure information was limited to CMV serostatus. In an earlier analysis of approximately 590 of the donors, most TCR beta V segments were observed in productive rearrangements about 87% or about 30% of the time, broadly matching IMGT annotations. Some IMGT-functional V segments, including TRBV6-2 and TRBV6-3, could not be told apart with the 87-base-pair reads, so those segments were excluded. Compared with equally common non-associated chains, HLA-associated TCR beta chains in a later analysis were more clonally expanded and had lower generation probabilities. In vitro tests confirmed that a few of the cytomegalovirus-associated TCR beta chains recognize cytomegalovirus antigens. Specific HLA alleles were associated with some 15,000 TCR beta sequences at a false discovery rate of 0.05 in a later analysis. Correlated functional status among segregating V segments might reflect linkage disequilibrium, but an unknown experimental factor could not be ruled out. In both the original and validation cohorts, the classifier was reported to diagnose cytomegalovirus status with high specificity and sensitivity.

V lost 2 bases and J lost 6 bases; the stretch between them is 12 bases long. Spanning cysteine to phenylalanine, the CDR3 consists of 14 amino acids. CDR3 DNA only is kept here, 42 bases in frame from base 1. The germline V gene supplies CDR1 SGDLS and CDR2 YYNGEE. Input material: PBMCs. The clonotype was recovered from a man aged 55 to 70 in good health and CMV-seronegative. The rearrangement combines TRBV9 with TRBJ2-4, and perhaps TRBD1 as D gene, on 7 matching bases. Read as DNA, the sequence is TGTGCCAGCAGCGTGCGGGGACAGAGAAACATTCAGTACTTC. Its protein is CASSVRGQRNIQYF.